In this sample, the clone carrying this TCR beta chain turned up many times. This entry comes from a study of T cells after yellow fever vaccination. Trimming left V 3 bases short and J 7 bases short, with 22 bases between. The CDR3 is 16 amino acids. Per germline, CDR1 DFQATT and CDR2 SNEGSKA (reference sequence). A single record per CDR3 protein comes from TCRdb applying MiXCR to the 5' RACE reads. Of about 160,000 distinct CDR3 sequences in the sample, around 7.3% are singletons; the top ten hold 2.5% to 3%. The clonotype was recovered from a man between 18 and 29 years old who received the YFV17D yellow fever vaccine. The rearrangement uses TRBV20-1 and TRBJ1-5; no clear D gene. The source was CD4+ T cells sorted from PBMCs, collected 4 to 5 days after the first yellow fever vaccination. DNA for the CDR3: TGCAGTGCTAGGTACGGATTGGGCCCCCGCGGACAGCCCCAGCATTTT. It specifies CSARYGLGPRGQPQHF.